This TCR beta chain was recorded in a study of identical twins. Each CDR3 protein gets one entry after TCRdb re-called the 5' RACE reads with MiXCR. The table includes about 520,000 distinct CDR3 sequences, 22% detected once. Germline loops: CDR1 DFQATT, CDR2 SNEGSKA (reference sequence). Trimming took off 3 bases at V and 7 bases at J, with 22 bases between the two ends. The CDR3 has 15 amino acids. The data were also submitted as part of a second study, on T cells expressing NK-cell markers.

V is TRBV20-1 and J is TRBJ2-7, with no clear D. Specimen: CD4+ T cells sorted from blood. The source is a young woman in good health. The CDR3 sequence is CSARTPSVAQEEQYF. The CDR3 DNA reads as TGCAGTGCTAGGACTCCCTCCGTAGCCCAGGAGGAGCAGTACTTC.